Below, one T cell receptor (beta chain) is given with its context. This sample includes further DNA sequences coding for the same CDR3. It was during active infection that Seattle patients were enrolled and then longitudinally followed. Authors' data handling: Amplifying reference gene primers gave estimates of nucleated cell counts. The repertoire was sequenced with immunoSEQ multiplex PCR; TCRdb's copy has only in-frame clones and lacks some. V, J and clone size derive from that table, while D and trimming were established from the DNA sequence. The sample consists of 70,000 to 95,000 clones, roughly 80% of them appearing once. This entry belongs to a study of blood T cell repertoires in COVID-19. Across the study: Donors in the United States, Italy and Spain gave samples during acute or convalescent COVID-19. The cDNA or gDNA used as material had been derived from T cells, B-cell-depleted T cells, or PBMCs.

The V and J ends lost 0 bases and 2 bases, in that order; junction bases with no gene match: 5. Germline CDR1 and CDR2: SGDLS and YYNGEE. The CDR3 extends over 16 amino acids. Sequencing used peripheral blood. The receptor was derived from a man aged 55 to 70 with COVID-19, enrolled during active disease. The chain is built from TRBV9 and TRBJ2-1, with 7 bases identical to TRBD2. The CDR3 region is CASSVAGGSTYNEQFF. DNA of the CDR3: TGTGCCAGCAGCGTAGCAGGCGGGAGCACCTACAATGAGCAGTTCTTC.